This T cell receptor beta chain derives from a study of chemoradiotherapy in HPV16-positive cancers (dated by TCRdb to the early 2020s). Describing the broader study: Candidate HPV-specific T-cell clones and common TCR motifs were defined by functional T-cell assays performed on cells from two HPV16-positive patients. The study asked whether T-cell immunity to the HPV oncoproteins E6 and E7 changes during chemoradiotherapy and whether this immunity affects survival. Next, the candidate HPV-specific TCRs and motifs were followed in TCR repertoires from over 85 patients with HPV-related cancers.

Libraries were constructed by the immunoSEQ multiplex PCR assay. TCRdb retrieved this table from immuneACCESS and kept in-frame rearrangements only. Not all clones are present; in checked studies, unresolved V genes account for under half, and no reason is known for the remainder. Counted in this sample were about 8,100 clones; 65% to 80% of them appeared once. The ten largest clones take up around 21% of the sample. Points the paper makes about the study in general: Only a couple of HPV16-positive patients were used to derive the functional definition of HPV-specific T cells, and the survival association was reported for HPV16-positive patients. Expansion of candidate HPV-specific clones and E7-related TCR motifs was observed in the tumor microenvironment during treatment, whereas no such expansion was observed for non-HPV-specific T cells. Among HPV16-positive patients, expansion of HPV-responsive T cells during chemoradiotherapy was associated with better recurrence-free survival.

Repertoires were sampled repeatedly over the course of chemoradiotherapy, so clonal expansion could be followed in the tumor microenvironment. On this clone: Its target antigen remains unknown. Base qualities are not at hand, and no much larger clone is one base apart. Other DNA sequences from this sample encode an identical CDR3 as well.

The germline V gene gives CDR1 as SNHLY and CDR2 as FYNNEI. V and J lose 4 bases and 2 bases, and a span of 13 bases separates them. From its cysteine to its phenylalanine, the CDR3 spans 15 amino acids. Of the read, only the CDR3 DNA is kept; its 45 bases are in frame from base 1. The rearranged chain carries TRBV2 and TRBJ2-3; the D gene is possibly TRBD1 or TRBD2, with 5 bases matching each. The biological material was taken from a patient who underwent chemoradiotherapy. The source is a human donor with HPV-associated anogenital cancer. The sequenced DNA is TGTGCCAGCAGTGCCGGGACGGCATCCACAGATACGCAGTATTTT. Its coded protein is CASSAGTASTDTQYF.